This T cell receptor (beta chain) originates from a study of blood T cells in healthy people across ages. A second PCR of 7 to 11 cycles used a sample-barcoded 5' primer and a J-beta primer mix. TCRdb reanalysed the 5' RACE reads using MiXCR and keeps one entry per CDR3 protein. The repertoire holds roughly 680,000 distinct CDR3 sequences, more than 20% seen once, with under 4% in the top ten. General study results and limits: As naive T cell percentage varied, TCR beta diversity correlated strongly with it. Long-lived donors carried more naive CD4+ cells and greater diversity than aged donors. Observed TCR beta diversity per million T cells went down as age went up. This fall followed a roughly linear course with age.

The CDR3 is made up of 15 amino acids. Germline V lookup: CDR1 DFQATT, CDR2 SNEGSKA (reference sequence). Every donor provided 9.5 to 10 milliliters of peripheral blood. As regards this clonotype: Its antigen is still unknown.

The J gene is TRBJ2-5, the V gene TRBV20-1, with 8 positions matching TRBD2. Gene TRBJ2-1 matches the end of the DNA better, so the J call may be wrong. The receptor's source is a man in his 70s in good health. Sequencing was carried out using blood. The CDR3 reads CSGPGGAGAYNEQFF. The DNA of the CDR3 is TGCAGTGGCCCCGGGGGGGCGGGAGCTTACAATGAGCAGTTCTTC.